This TCR beta chain comes out of a study of response to subunit inactivated influenza vaccine. The CDR3 sequence is 15 residues long. Germline values: CDR1 SGHRS, CDR2 YFSETQ. This clonotype was seen more than once but under ten times. At one end, the junction sequence differs from germline, possibly due to a read error. Via MiXCR, TCRdb re-called the RT-PCR reads, giving one row per CDR3 protein. This table holds roughly 790,000 distinct CDR3 sequences, roughly 20% found once. Material: PBMCs from blood, obtained 5 days after vaccination. The origin of this receptor is a man aged 50-60 years who received an inactivated influenza vaccine. V and J are TRBV5-1 and TRBJ1-6; 10 bases agree with TRBD1. The DNA for the CDR3 is TGCGCTAGCAGCGACTCCGGGACAGGGGTATCACCCCTCCACTTT. The encoded protein is CASSDSGTGVSPLHF.